This TCR beta chain is from a study of shared clonotypes between healthy human individuals. The V end was cut by 5 bases, the J end by 0 bases, with 20 bases between. CDR3 size: 18 residues. The germline V gene encodes CDR1 KGHSH and CDR2 LQKENI. Original data processing: ImmunoSEQ output held junction-only sequences without quality scores, so filtering differed. Sequencing was performed with immunoSEQ multiplex PCR; in TCRdb, only in-frame clones are kept and a portion is missing. D and trimming come from the DNA, and the V and J calls and clone size come from that table. The sample has 2 million to 2.5 million clones, 85% to 95% seen once.

This chain connects TRBV18 to TRBJ1-5, with D maybe TRBD1 (5 bases). Material: naive CD4+ T cells from PBMCs. Indicated subset: CD45RA+ positively selected. This clonotype originated in a man aged 18 to 35 in good health. Some clones in this sample may be carry-over from other donors' samples. The DNA of the CDR3 is TGTGCCAGCTCAGGCGACTCAGGGTGGGCCCTTAGCAATCAGCCCCAGCATTTT. This sequence encodes CASSGDSGWALSNQPQHF.